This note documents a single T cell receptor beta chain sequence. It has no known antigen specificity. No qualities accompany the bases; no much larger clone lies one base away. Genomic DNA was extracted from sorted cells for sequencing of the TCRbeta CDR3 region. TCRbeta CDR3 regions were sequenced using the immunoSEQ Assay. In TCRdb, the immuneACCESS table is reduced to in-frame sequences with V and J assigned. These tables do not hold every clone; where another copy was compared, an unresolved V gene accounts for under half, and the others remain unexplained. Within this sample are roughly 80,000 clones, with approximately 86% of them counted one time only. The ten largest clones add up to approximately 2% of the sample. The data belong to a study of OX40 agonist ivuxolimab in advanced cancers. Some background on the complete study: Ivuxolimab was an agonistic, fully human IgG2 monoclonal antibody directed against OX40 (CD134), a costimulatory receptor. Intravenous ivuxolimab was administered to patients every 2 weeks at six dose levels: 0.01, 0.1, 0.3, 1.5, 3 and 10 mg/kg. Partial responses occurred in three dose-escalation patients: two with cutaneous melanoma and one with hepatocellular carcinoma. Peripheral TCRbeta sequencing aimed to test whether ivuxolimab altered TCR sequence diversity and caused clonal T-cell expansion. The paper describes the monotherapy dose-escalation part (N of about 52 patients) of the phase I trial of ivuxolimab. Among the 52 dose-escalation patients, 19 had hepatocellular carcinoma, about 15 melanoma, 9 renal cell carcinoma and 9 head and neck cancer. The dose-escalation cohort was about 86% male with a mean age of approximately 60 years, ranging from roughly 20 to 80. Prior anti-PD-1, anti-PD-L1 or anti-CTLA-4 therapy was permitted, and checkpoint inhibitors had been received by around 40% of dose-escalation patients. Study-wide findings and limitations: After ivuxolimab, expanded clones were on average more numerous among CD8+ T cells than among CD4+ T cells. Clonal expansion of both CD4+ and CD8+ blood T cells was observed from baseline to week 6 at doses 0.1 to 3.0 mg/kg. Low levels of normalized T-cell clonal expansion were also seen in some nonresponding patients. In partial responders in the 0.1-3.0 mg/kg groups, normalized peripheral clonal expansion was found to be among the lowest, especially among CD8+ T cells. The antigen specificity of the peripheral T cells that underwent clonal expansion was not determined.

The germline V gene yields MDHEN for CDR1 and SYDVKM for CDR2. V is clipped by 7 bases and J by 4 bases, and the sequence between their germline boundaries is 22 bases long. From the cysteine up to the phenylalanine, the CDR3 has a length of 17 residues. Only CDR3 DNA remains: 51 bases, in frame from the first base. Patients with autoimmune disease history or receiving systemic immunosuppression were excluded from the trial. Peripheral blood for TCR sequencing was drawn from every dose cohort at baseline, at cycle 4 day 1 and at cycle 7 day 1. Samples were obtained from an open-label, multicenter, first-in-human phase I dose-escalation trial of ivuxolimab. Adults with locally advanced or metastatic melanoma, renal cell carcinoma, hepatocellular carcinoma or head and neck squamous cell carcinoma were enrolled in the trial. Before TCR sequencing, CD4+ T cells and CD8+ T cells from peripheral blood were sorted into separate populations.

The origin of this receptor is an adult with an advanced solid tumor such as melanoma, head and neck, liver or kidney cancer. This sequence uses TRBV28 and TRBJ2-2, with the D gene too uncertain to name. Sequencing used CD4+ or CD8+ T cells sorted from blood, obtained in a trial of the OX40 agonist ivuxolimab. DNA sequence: TGTGCCAGCATCCCTAAAAAGGGCTCCCCCATCACCGGGGAGCTGTTTTTT. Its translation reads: CASIPKKGSPITGELFF.